The rows below give T cell receptor beta chains drawn from one sample of a study of T cells of healthy individuals. TCRdb redid the calling of the 5' RACE reads with MiXCR, one entry per CDR3 protein. The sample carries around 53,000 distinct CDR3 sequences, around 15% recorded once. The receptors come from a human donor in good health. Each CDR3 is given with its conserved first and last residue. A D gene is named only where the DNA matches it firmly. Some rows mark clone size as missing; the rest say once, few, many or name a class of expanded clone.

J,V,size,D,DNA,CDR3
TRBJ2-1,TRBV14,few,NA,TGTGCCAGCAGCCAAGTGGCGGGCCCTGGGGATGAGCAGTTCTTC,CASSQVAGPGDEQFF
TRBJ1-2,TRBV3-1,many,NA,TGTGCCAGCAGCCAAGATCCGGCGGGGAACTATGGCTACACCTTC,CASSQDPAGNYGYTF
TRBJ2-7,TRBV9,many,NA,TGTGCCAGCAGCGTAGACGAGGGGACAAGCTCCTACGAGCAGTACTTC,CASSVDEGTSSYEQYF
TRBJ2-5,TRBV6-1,many,NA,TGTGCCAGCAGTGAATACCAAGAGACCCAGTACTTC,CASSEYQETQYF
TRBJ2-3,TRBV24-1,many,TRBD1,TGTGCCACCAGTGATTCAACGAGGACAGGGGGGGAAGATACGCAGTATTTT,CATSDSTRTGGEDTQYF
TRBJ1-2,TRBV29-1,many,NA,TGCAGCGTGGGGGGGCCCCGGACCGGCTACACCTTC,CSVGGPRTGYTF
TRBJ1-1,TRBV10-3,NA,NA,TGTGCCATCAGTGAGTCGCTGAACACTGAAGCTTTCTTT,CAISESLNTEAFF
TRBJ2-5,TRBV24-1,few,NA,TGTGCCACCAGTGATCGGACGGGGGTCCAAGAGACCCAGTACTTC,CATSDRTGVQETQYF
TRBJ2-2,TRBV7-2,many,NA,TGTGCCAGCAGCTTAATGGTAGCTGGGACCGGGGAGCTGTTTTTT,CASSLMVAGTGELFF
TRBJ1-1,TRBV6-6,many,NA,TGTGCCAGCAGTTACGGGGGTGCGTACACTGAAGCTTTCTTT,CASSYGGAYTEAFF
TRBJ2-3,TRBV6-6,many,NA,TGTGCCAGCACGGACTCCCGGGATACGCAGTATTTT,CASTDSRDTQYF
TRBJ1-1,TRBV9,few,NA,TGTGCCAGCAGCGTAGGCGGGACTGAAGCTTTCTTT,CASSVGGTEAFF
TRBJ1-5,TRBV4-2,many,NA,TGTGCCAGCTACCTCGAGGGGGAGATCGGGCAGCCCCAGCATTTT,CASYLEGEIGQPQHF
TRBJ1-2,TRBV7-2,few,NA,TGTGCCAGCAGCTTCCAGACGGAGGGGGTAGGCTACACCTTC,CASSFQTEGVGYTF
TRBJ2-3,TRBV7-2,NA,NA,TGTGCCAGCAGCACTGACGCCGCTAGCGCTAGCACAGATACGCAGTATTTT,CASSTDAASASTDTQYF
TRBJ2-5,TRBV2,NA,NA,TGTGCCAGCAGTCCTGCGGACTTGGGGACCCAGTACTTC,CASSPADLGTQYF
TRBJ2-3,TRBV12-3/TRBV12-4,few,NA,TGTGCCAGCACCCTTCGGGGCACAGATACGCAGTATTTT,CASTLRGTDTQYF
TRBJ1-1,TRBV20-1,many,TRBD1,TGCAGTGCTTTGGACAGGGGGCTGAGCACTGAAGCTTTCTTT,CSALDRGLSTEAFF
TRBJ2-5,TRBV18,few,NA,TGTGCCAGCTCTTTAAACAGACAAGAGACCCAGTACTTC,CASSLNRQETQYF
TRBJ2-5,TRBV18,many,TRBD2,TGTGCCAGCTCAATGACTAGCGGGGGACAAGAGACCCAGTACTTC,CASSMTSGGQETQYF
TRBJ2-1,TRBV29-1,many,TRBD1,TGCAGCTCGTGGACAGGAGCCTCCTACAATGAGCAGTTCTTC,CSSWTGASYNEQFF
TRBJ2-7,TRBV9,many,TRBD2,TGTGCCAGCAGCGTAGGACGGGAGGCCTCCTACGAGCAGTACTTC,CASSVGREASYEQYF
TRBJ2-1,TRBV6-2/TRBV6-3,NA,NA,TGTGCCAGCAGTGGCCTAATAGGACGAAATTACAATGAGCAGTTCTTC,CASSGLIGRNYNEQFF
TRBJ1-5,TRBV6-2/TRBV6-3,few,TRBD1,TGTGCCAGCAGTCTATCGGACAGGGGGTTTCAGCCCCAGCATTTT,CASSLSDRGFQPQHF
TRBJ2-2,TRBV5-1,NA,NA,TGCGCCAGCAGCCCGGACAGTATGAACACCGGGGAGCTGTTTTTT,CASSPDSMNTGELFF
TRBJ2-5,TRBV19,NA,NA,TGTGCCAGTAGGGGCAGTCACCAAGAGACCCAGTACTTC,CASRGSHQETQYF
TRBJ2-5,TRBV10-3,many,NA,TGTGCCATCATAGAGAAGGGTGAGGAGACCCAGTACTTC,CAIIEKGEETQYF
TRBJ2-3,TRBV5-5,NA,TRBD1,TGTGCCAGCAGCCTCCTCTTCCGGACAGGGAGTTCAGATACGCAGTATTTT,CASSLLFRTGSSDTQYF
TRBJ1-5,TRBV6-1,NA,NA,TGTGCCAGCAGTGAAGGAGGTCAGCCCCAGCATTTT,CASSEGGQPQHF
TRBJ2-7,TRBV19,NA,NA,TGTGCCAGTAGTATCGTCGGTTCCTACGAGCAGTACTTC,CASSIVGSYEQYF
TRBJ2-3,TRBV9,few,NA,TGTGCCAGCAGGCCCCTTACTACGGGCGCAGATACGCAGTATTTT,CASRPLTTGADTQYF
TRBJ2-2,TRBV5-1,few,NA,TGCGCCAGCAGCTTCTTGGCAGGGAGCGGCCCCGGGGAGCTGTTTTTT,CASSFLAGSGPGELFF
TRBJ2-1,TRBV12-3/TRBV12-4,NA,NA,TGTGCCAGCAGTCCCGAGAACCAACCGCTGGGGGAGTTCTTC,CASSPENQPLGEFF
TRBJ2-3,TRBV9,NA,NA,TGTGCCAGCAGCGTAAGAACGAGTGGAGATACGCAGTATTTT,CASSVRTSGDTQYF
TRBJ1-2,TRBV5-1,few,NA,TGCGCCAGCAGCTTGGACGGGGGAAGTCCCTATGGCTACACCTTC,CASSLDGGSPYGYTF
TRBJ2-7,TRBV20-1,NA,TRBD2,TGCAGTGCTAGAGAGTTGCGGGAGGGATACTCCTACGAGCAGTACTTC,CSARELREGYSYEQYF
TRBJ1-1,TRBV29-1,many,NA,TGCAGCGGGGGCCGGGGGTCGGGAGAAGCTTTCTTT,CSGGRGSGEAFF